This TCR beta chain originates from a study of T cells in localized non-small cell lung cancer. Study observations and caveats: When the top 100 tumor clones were examined, a median about 60 of them also appeared in the adjacent lung, which was paired and uninvolved. A denser population of T cells in blood accompanied longer overall survival. Tumor trailed uninvolved adjacent lung in T cell clonality, which peaked there.

Profiled with immunoSEQ multiplex PCR; TCRdb holds only in-frame clones, not every one. The data show 59,000 or so clones, 80% to 95% seen once. Germline loops: CDR1 MNHNS, CDR2 SASEGT. Trimming removed 7 bases from V and 9 bases from J; junction bases left unmatched: 13. CDR3 length equals 15 residues. Regarding this clone: The antigen is undetermined.

The clonotype originates from a man aged 40 to 69 with stage I lung adenocarcinoma. This sequence joins TRBV6-1 and TRBJ2-1, with 9 bases identical to TRBD2. The source was peripheral blood, collected before any cancer treatment. The CDR3 region has the DNA TGTGCCAGCACAACTAGCGGGCCCATCTCGAGTGAGCAGTTCTTC. Translating gives CASTTSGPISSEQFF.